This T cell receptor beta chain was obtained from a study of blood T cell repertoires in COVID-19. V lost 6 bases to trimming and J lost 5 bases, with 7 bases between them. The CDR3 contains 12 residues. Per the original data handling: Amplifying reference gene primers gave estimates of nucleated cell counts. Profiled with immunoSEQ multiplex PCR; TCRdb holds only in-frame clones, not every one. The V and J calls and clone size were taken over from that table, and D and trimming were inferred from the DNA. The sample has approximately 210,000 clones, more than 80% seen once; the top ten hold around 8.9%. Individuals drawn from approximately 26 US areas were roughly 18 to 95 years old.

Sample: PBMCs or T cells enriched from blood (not recorded which). The chain joins TRBV12-3 or TRBV12-4 to TRBJ1-4; unclear D gene. This TCR came from a woman aged 18-30 years who had recovered from COVID-19. CDR3 bases: TGTGCCAGCAGATACAACAATGAAAAACTGTTTTTT. Translated: CASRYNNEKLFF.